Following are 28 T cell receptor beta chains from one sample sequenced in a study of blood T cell repertoires in COVID-19. TCRdb's copy holds only in-frame clones and misses some; the assay was immunoSEQ multiplex PCR. The sample shows some 300,000 clones, around 88% of them seen only once. Specimen: peripheral blood. The receptors derive from a woman in her twenties or thirties who had recovered from COVID-19.

The chain has TRBV11-1 and TRBJ2-7; 10 bases line up with TRBD2. Per germline, CDR1 SGHAT and CDR2 FQDESV (reference sequence). This CDR3 contains 16 residues. V shed 0 bases, J shed 3 bases, and the junction held 5 bases outside the gene matches. The CDR3, as DNA: TGTGCCAGCAGCTTAGCCCAGGCTAGCGGGGGCTACGAGCAGTACTTC. This encodes CASSLAQASGGYEQYF.

The chain couples TRBV6-5 to TRBJ1-5, with 8 bases matching TRBD1. With V trimmed by 1 base and J by 6 bases, 5 bases remained unmatched. Per germline, CDR1 MNHEY and CDR2 SVGAGI. CDR3 size: 15 residues. In nucleotides, the CDR3 is TGTGCCAGCAGTTACTACAGGGGGTTAGGTCAGCCCCAGCATTTT. It encodes CASSYYRGLGQPQHF.

J is TRBJ2-3 and V is TRBV29-1, with 9 bases identical to TRBD1. Trimming took 4 bases from V and 4 from J; bases not matched to a gene: 6. This CDR3 has 14 amino acids. CDR1 SQVTM and CDR2 ANQGSEA come from the germline V gene. The CDR3 spells CSVVPGQGADTQYF. In DNA, the CDR3 is TGCAGCGTTGTCCCGGGACAGGGAGCAGATACGCAGTATTTT.

The chain couples TRBV19 to TRBJ1-2; D ambiguous. Trimming cost V 6 bases and J 3 bases, with 11 bases left between them. The V gene's germline CDR1 is LNHDA and CDR2 SQIVND (reference sequence). The CDR3 length is 13 residues. The CDR3, as DNA: TGTGCCAGTAGAGACGGGTTATACTATGGCTACACCTTC. Its protein is CASRDGLYYGYTF.

In DNA, the CDR3 is TGTGCCAGCAGGGGGATTAGGGGCAGGGAGACCCAGTACTTC. Amino acids: CASRGIRGRETQYF. The J gene is TRBJ2-5, the V gene TRBV5-5; D is perhaps TRBD1 (5 bases). Germline V gene data show CDR1 as SGHKS and CDR2 as YYEKEE (reference sequence). There are 14 residues in the CDR3. Trimming cost V 5 bases and J 5 bases, with 16 bases left between them.

The gene calls are TRBV5-5 and TRBJ1-6; D is possibly TRBD1 (5 bases). Germline V lookup: CDR1 SGHKS, CDR2 YYEKEE (reference sequence). Trimming took 4 bases from V and 6 from J, leaving 20 bases between them. This CDR3 contains 17 residues. The CDR3 nucleotides read TGTGCCAGCAGCCTGAGTCGACAGACATCTCTTAATTCACCCCTCCACTTT. This sequence encodes CASSLSRQTSLNSPLHF.

V usage is TRBV28 and J usage is TRBJ2-7; a weak D match, TRBD2 (5 bases). Germline CDR1 MDHEN, CDR2 SYDVKM. The CDR3 is made up of 13 amino acids. Trimming removed 7 bases from V and 3 bases from J, with 13 bases in between. In nucleotides, the CDR3 is TGTGCCAGCACCGAGGACTCTGGCTACGAGCAGTACTTC. This sequence encodes CASTEDSGYEQYF.

The chain carries TRBV5-1 and TRBJ1-6; D gene uncertain. This CDR3 is 15 amino acids long. CDR1 SGHRS and CDR2 YFSETQ come from the germline V gene. The ends were cut back, 1 base at V and 4 bases at J, with 9 bases in the middle. This chain's CDR3 is CASSLREAYNSPLHF. The CDR3, as DNA: TGCGCCAGCAGCTTGAGGGAGGCTTATAATTCACCCCTCCACTTT.

The V and J genes are TRBV29-1 and TRBJ1-4, with 12 nucleotides matching TRBD1. The length of the CDR3 is 14 residues. V gave up 6 bases and J gave up 7 bases; unmatched junction bases: 6. Per germline, CDR1 SQVTM and CDR2 ANQGSEA. The CDR3 bases are TGCAGCGTCAGAGGGGACAGGGGGCTTGAAAAACTGTTTTTT. This gives the protein CSVRGDRGLEKLFF.

J is TRBJ2-1 and V is TRBV21-1; the table's D call, TRBD1, has no DNA check behind it. TRBV21-1 represents a pseudogene. This CDR3 is 17 amino acids long. The CDR3 DNA sequence: TGTGCCAGCAGCTGTATTGTGGGACAGAGTACCTACAATGAGCAGTTCTTC. Its protein product is CASSCIVGQSTYNEQFF.

The rearrangement uses TRBV7-2 and TRBJ1-3; D is ambiguous. Trimming shortened V by 6 bases and J by 3 bases, and 12 bases separated the two germline ends. Germline values: CDR1 SGHTA, CDR2 FQGNSA. This CDR3 has 14 amino acids. CDR3 coding DNA: TGTGCCAGCAGTAGACGTCGGGATGGAAACACCATATATTTT. Translating it yields CASSRRRDGNTIYF.

The chain employs TRBV18 and TRBJ1-2, with 7 bases matching TRBD1. The CDR3 extends over 15 amino acids. Trimming took 3 bases from V and 0 from J; bases not matched to a gene: 4. Per germline, CDR1 KGHSH and CDR2 LQKENI. CDR3 loop: CASSPLTGTNYGYTF. The CDR3 bases are TGTGCCAGCTCACCCTTGACAGGGACTAACTATGGCTACACCTTC.

The rearrangement joins TRBV7-9 to TRBJ2-1; no definite D call. The V end was cut by 1 base, the J end by 0 bases, with 13 bases between. The CDR3 sequence is 17 residues long. CDR1 SEHNR and CDR2 FQNEAQ come from the germline V gene (reference sequence). The CDR3 sequence is CASSLDRDEFSYNEQFF. CDR3 in DNA: TGTGCCAGCAGCTTAGATAGAGATGAGTTCTCCTACAATGAGCAGTTCTTC.

This chain joins TRBV9 and TRBJ2-1; the D gene is possibly TRBD1 (6 bases). V gave up 7 bases and J gave up 7 bases, with 12 bases separating them. Looked up from germline, CDR1 is SGDLS and CDR2 is YYNGEE. This CDR3 has 12 amino acids. The CDR3 sequence is CASARGGNEQFF. As DNA, the CDR3 is TGTGCCAGCGCCAGGGGCGGAAATGAGCAGTTCTTC.

The chain's CDR3 is CASSEALTKTGADNQPQHF. The CDR3 DNA reads as TGTGCCAGCAGTGAAGCCCTGACCAAGACAGGGGCTGACAATCAGCCCCAGCATTTT. The chain combines TRBV2 with TRBJ1-5; TRBD1 aligns across 8 bases. The CDR3 has 19 amino acids. Trimming cost V 0 bases and J 3 bases; bases outside gene matches: 13. Germline assignment: CDR1 SNHLY and CDR2 FYNNEI.

In its sample, this clone was seen many times. Here the CDR3 reads CASSESGAEVGQPQHF. CDR3 in DNA: TGTGCCAGCAGTGAAAGTGGGGCTGAGGTTGGTCAGCCCCAGCATTTT. The chain recombines TRBV2 with TRBJ1-5; D is possibly TRBD1 (5 bases). The CDR3 spans 16 residues. Germline CDR1 SNHLY, CDR2 FYNNEI. V was shortened by 2 bases and J by 6 bases, with 17 bases between the two germline ends.

This clone was detected once. The chain has TRBV9 and TRBJ2-7, with unresolved D. Germline assignment: CDR1 SGDLS and CDR2 YYNGEE. The CDR3 sequence is 14 residues long. V dropped 1 base and J dropped 5 bases, with 13 bases sitting between them. The CDR3 DNA sequence: TGTGCCAGCAGCGTAACATCCCTCGAGGACGAGCAGTACTTC. This translates into CASSVTSLEDEQYF.

The chain links TRBV19 to TRBJ2-7; 8 bases are shared with TRBD2. The length of the CDR3 is 16 residues. From germline, CDR1 is LNHDA and CDR2 SQIVND (reference sequence). With V trimmed by 1 base and J by 7 bases, 12 bases remained unmatched. CDR3 bases: TGTGCCAGTAGTATAGGACTAGCGAGGACCGTAGGGGAGCAGTACTTC. Amino acids: CASSIGLARTVGEQYF. Drawing the rest from reference TRBV19 and TRBJ2-7, the complete variable domain is DGGITQSPKYLFRKEGQNVTLSCEQNLNHDAMYWYRQDPGQGLRLIYYSQIVNDFQKGDIAEGYSVSREKKESFPLTVTSAQKNPTAFYLCASSIGLARTVGEQYFGPGTRLTVT.

The rearrangement links TRBV5-4 to TRBJ2-4; 8 positions match TRBD2. The germline V gene has CDR1 SGHNT and CDR2 YYREEE (reference sequence). This CDR3 is 15 amino acids long. After removal of 3 bases from V and 3 bases from J, the junction contained 5 bases not matched to a gene. CDR3 loop: CASSSPGGVKNIQYF. The CDR3 nucleotides are TGTGCCAGCAGCTCCCCCGGGGGGGTCAAAAACATTCAGTACTTC.

The CDR3 region has the DNA TGTGCCAGCAGGGCGGCGGGAACCCATGGAGAGCAGTACTTC. Amino acids: CASRAAGTHGEQYF. V usage is TRBV7-8 and J usage is TRBJ2-7, with D tentatively TRBD2 (6 bases). This CDR3 has 14 amino acids. CDR1 is SGHVS, CDR2 FQNEAQ, per germline. Trimming took off 6 bases at V and 7 bases at J, with 19 bases between the two ends.

This clone was seen more than once but under ten times. The rearrangement joins TRBV7-9 to TRBJ2-3; D gene uncertain. This CDR3 has 13 amino acids. Germline V lookup: CDR1 SEHNR, CDR2 FQNEAQ (reference sequence). V dropped 5 bases and J dropped 2 bases, with 8 bases sitting between them. The CDR3 spells CASSPEATDTQYF. CDR3 in DNA: TGTGCCAGCAGCCCCGAAGCCACAGATACGCAGTATTTT.

V gene TRBV28 combines with J gene TRBJ1-5, with TRBD1 as a possible D gene (5 bases). The germline CDR1 and CDR2 sequences are MDHEN and SYDVKM. There are 13 residues in the CDR3. V lost 5 bases to trimming and J lost 7 bases, with 12 bases between them. The CDR3 DNA follows: TGTGCCAGCAGTCCGGGGGTTGCCCAGCCCCAGCATTTT. Amino acid sequence: CASSPGVAQPQHF.

This clone has more than one count but fewer than ten. The chain joins TRBV19 to TRBJ1-5; D is ambiguous. Trimming shortened V by 4 bases and J by 0 bases, and 7 bases separated the two germline ends. Germline V gene lookup returns CDR1 LNHDA and CDR2 SQIVND (reference sequence). The CDR3 has 14 residues. In DNA form, the CDR3 reads TGTGCCAGTAGTACACTGGTTAGCAATCAGCCCCAGCATTTT. Translation gives CASSTLVSNQPQHF.

The gene calls are TRBV27 and TRBJ2-3; perhaps TRBD2 as D (6 bases). This CDR3 comprises 16 residues. V was trimmed by 6 bases and J by 3 bases, leaving 19 bases between them. Germline CDR1 is MNHEY and CDR2 is SMNVEV (reference sequence). For the CDR3, the DNA is TGTGCCAGCAGCCTACGTTGGCCTAGCGTTACAGATACGCAGTATTTT. Translation: CASSLRWPSVTDTQYF.

The chain links TRBV28 to TRBJ1-5; weak D call: TRBD1 (6 bases). V was pared by 3 bases and J by 5 bases, with 11 bases between. CDR3 length: 14 residues. Germline lookup yields CDR1 MDHEN and CDR2 SYDVKM. CDR3 protein: CASSLVYRDQPQHF. The CDR3 DNA reads TGTGCCAGCAGTTTGGTATACAGGGATCAGCCCCAGCATTTT. Combining the CDR3 with reference TRBV28 and TRBJ1-5 gives the whole variable domain DVKVTQSSRYLVKRTGEKVFLECVQDMDHENMFWYRQDPGLGLRLIYFSYDVKMKEKGDIPEGYSVSREKKERFSLILESASTNQTSMYLCASSLVYRDQPQHFGDGTRLSIL.

This chain's CDR3 is CASSPVRGTYEQYF. For the CDR3, the DNA is TGTGCCAGCAGCCCCGTGAGGGGGACCTACGAGCAGTACTTC. This chain uses TRBV11-2 with TRBJ2-7; weak D call: TRBD1 (6 bases). V was shortened by 5 bases and J by 2 bases, with 13 bases between the two germline ends. CDR3 length equals 14 residues. Germline CDR1 is SGHAT and CDR2 is FQNNGV.

The rearrangement uses TRBV19 and TRBJ2-2, with TRBD2 matching 8 bases. Germline CDR1 LNHDA, CDR2 SQIVND (reference sequence). V gave up 5 bases and J gave up 7 bases; unmatched junction bases: 9. CDR3 length: 15 residues. CDR3 in amino acids: CASSPLRGGGGELFF. CDR3 in DNA: TGTGCCAGTAGTCCCCTCCGGGGGGGCGGCGGGGAGCTGTTTTTT.

This clone appeared once. This sequence joins TRBV4-2 and TRBJ1-3; D unclear. Trimming took off 1 base at V and 0 bases at J, with 10 bases between the two ends. The CDR3 covers 16 residues. The germline CDR1 and CDR2 sequences are LGHNA and YNFKEQ. The CDR3 DNA follows: TGTGCCAGCAGCCAAGGAGCTTTCCACTCTGGAAACACCATATATTTT. Encoded protein: CASSQGAFHSGNTIYF.